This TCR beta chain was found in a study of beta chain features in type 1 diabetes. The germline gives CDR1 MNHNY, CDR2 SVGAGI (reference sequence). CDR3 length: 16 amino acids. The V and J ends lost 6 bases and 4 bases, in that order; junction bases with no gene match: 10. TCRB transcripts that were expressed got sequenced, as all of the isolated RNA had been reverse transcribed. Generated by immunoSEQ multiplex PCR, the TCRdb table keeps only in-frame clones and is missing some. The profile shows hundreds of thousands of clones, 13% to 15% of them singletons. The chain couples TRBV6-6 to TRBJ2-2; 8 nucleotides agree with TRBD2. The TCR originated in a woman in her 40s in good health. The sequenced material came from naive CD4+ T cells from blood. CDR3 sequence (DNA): TGTGCCAGCAGCCCCCCGAGGAGCGGGGGCACCGGGGAGCTGTTTTTT. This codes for CASSPPRSGGTGELFF.